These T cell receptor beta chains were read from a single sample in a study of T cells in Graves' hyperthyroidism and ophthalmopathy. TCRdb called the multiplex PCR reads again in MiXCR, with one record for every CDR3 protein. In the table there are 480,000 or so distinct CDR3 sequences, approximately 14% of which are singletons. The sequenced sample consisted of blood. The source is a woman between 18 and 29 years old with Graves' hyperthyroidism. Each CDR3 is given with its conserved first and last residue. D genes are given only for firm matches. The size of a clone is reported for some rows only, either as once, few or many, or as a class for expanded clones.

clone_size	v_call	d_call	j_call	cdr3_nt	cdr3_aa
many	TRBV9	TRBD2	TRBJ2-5	TGTGCCAGCAGTCTGGGGGGGTGGCGGGAGACCCAGTACTTC	CASSLGGWRETQYF
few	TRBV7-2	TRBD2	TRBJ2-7	TGTGCCAGCAATATTAATAGCGGGAGTATCAACGAGCAGTACTTC	CASNINSGSINEQYF
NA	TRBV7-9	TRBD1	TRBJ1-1	TGTGCCAGCAAACAGGGGGTGAACACTGAAGCTTTCTTT	CASKQGVNTEAFF
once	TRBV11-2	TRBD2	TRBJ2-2	TGTGCCAGCAGCTCCCCGGGTGATAGCGGGAGCGTTACCGGGGAGCTGTTTTTT	CASSSPGDSGSVTGELFF
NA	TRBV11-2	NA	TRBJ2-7	TGTGCCAGCAGCATGGGCAGCACCTACGAGCAGTACTTC	CASSMGSTYEQYF
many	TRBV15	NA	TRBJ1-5	TGTGCCACCAGCAGAGTGGGGAGTAGCAATCAGCCCCAGCATTTT	CATSRVGSSNQPQHF
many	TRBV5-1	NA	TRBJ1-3	TGCGCCAGCAGCTATCGGGACCCTGCGAGCTCTGGAAACACCATATATTTT	CASSYRDPASSGNTIYF
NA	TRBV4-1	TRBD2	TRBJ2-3	TGCGCCAGCAGCCAATACCACGGGACTAGCGGGAGGTCCGAAGATACGCAGTATTTT	CASSQYHGTSGRSEDTQYF
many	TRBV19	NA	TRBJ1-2	TGTGCCAGTAGTGCAGGGGATTTTGGCTACACCTTC	CASSAGDFGYTF
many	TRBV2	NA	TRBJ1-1	TGTGCCAGGGGGGGGGGGCTCACTGAAGCTTTCTTT	CARGGGLTEAFF
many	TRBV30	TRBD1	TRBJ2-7	TGTGCCTGGGGCCGGGACAGGGCTTACGAGCAGTACTTC	CAWGRDRAYEQYF
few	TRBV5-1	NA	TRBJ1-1	TGCGCCAGCAGCTGGTTGGACAGCCGGATGAACACTGAAGCTTTCTTT	CASSWLDSRMNTEAFF
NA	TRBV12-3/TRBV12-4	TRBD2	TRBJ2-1	TGTGCCAGCACCGGACTAGCAAGTACCAATGAGCAGTTCTTC	CASTGLASTNEQFF
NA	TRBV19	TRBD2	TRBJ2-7	TGTGCCAGTAGTCCTGGACTAGCGGGAATCGAGCAGTACTTC	CASSPGLAGIEQYF
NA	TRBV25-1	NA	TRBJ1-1	TGTGCCAGCAGTGAATATTGGTCAGAGATGAACACTGAAGCTTTCTTT	CASSEYWSEMNTEAFF
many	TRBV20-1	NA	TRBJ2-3	TGCAGTGTTGGTCCCCCCGGCCCAGATACGCAGTATTTT	CSVGPPGPDTQYF
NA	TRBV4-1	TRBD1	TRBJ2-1	TGCGCCAGCAGCCAGGGGGGACAGGGGGCGCGGCAGTTCTTC	CASSQGGQGARQFF
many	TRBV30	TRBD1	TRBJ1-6	TGTGCCTGGAAGGGACAGGGGGACGGGTCACCCCTCCACTTT	CAWKGQGDGSPLHF
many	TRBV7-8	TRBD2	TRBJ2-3	TGTGCCAGCAGCTTAGCATCTAGCGGGGCAAGCACAGATACGCAGTATTTT	CASSLASSGASTDTQYF
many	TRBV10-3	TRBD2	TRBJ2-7	TGTGCCATCAGTGAGTCGGCTAGCGGGAGTTACGAGCAGTACTTC	CAISESASGSYEQYF
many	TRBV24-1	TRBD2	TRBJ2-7	TGTGCCACCAGCTCTAGCGGGAGGTATGACGAGCAGTACTTC	CATSSSGRYDEQYF
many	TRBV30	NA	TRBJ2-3	TGTGCCTGGAGTACCCAGGGGGCTGGCGGGAGCCGCCCTTATACGCAGTATTTT	CAWSTQGAGGSRPYTQYF
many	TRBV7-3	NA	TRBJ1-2	TGTGCCAGCAGCTCCGGGTCACGGGATGGCTACACCTTC	CASSSGSRDGYTF
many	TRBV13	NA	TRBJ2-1	TGTGCCAGCAGCGAGAGGGTAGTTGGGTGGAATGAGCAGTTCTTC	CASSERVVGWNEQFF
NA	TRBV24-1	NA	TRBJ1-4	TGTGCCACCAGTGCCCAGTATCAGGGAAATGAAAAACTGTTTTTT	CATSAQYQGNEKLFF
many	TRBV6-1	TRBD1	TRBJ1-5	TGTGCCAGCAGTGAAGTTCTACGGGGACAGTATAGCAATCAGCCCCAGCATTTT	CASSEVLRGQYSNQPQHF
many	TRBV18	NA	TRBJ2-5	TGTGCCAGCTCACCAGCAGGATTACAAGAGACCCAGTACTTC	CASSPAGLQETQYF
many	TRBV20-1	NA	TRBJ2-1	TGCAGTGCTAGAGAACGGGGGACCGCTTACAATGAGCAGTTCTTC	CSARERGTAYNEQFF
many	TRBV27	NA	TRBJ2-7	TGTGCCAGCAGTTTCGGGCTAGGCTACGAGCAGTACTTC	CASSFGLGYEQYF
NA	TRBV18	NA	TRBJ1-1	TGTGCCAGCTCACCAGCAGCGAACACTGAAGCTTTCTTT	CASSPAANTEAFF
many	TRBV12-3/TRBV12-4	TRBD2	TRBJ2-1	TGTGCCAGCAGTGTGTGGACTAGCAAAAATGAGCAGTTCTTC	CASSVWTSKNEQFF